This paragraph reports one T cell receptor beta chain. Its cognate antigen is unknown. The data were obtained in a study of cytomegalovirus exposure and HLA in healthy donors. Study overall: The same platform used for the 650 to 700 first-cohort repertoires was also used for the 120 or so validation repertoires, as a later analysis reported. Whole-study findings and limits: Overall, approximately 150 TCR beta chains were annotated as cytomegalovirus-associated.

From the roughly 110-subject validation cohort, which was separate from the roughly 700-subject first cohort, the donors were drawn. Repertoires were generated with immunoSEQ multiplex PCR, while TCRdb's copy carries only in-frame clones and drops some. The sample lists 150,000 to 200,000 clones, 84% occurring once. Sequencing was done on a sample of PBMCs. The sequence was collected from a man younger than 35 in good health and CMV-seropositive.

DNA of the CDR3: TGTGCCAGCAGCCCCGGGACAGGGAAAGGGTATGGCTACACCTTC. Translating it yields CASSPGTGKGYGYTF. The chain combines TRBV5-5 with TRBJ1-2, with TRBD1 identical over 9 bases. The V segment lost 4 bases and the J segment 5 bases; nucleotides outside the gene matches: 9. This CDR3 region has 15 residues. The germline gives CDR1 SGHKS, CDR2 YYEKEE (reference sequence).